This T cell receptor beta chain was retrieved from a study of cytomegalovirus exposure and HLA in healthy donors. Study-wide findings and caveats: As a later analysis showed, a missense DCLRE1C variant was linked to trimming of TCR beta V- and J-genes. It was likely that a cluster of highly shared sequence variants was a sequencing artifact. Being productive about 87% or about 30% of the time was typical of most TCR beta V segments in an earlier analysis. Across donors, sequencing depth was assumed by presence/absence analyses to be roughly uniform.

Of note for this clone: The antigen remains unidentified.

The PCR contained 60 Vbeta and 13 Jbeta primers. TCRdb's copy holds only in-frame clones and misses some; the assay was immunoSEQ multiplex PCR. The sample carries 30,000 to 40,000 clones, 68% recorded once. Per germline, CDR1 LGHNA and CDR2 YSLEER. The CDR3 length is 14 residues. V was clipped by 1 base and J by 3 bases, with 9 bases between them. Sequenced sample: PBMCs. This TCR was recovered from a man in his forties in good health and CMV-seronegative. The V call is TRBV4-3, the J call TRBJ1-2; TRBD1 is a possible D gene (6 bases). The CDR3 DNA follows: TGCGCCAGCAGCCAAGCTTCAGGGGACTATGGCTACACCTTC. Its translation is CASSQASGDYGYTF.